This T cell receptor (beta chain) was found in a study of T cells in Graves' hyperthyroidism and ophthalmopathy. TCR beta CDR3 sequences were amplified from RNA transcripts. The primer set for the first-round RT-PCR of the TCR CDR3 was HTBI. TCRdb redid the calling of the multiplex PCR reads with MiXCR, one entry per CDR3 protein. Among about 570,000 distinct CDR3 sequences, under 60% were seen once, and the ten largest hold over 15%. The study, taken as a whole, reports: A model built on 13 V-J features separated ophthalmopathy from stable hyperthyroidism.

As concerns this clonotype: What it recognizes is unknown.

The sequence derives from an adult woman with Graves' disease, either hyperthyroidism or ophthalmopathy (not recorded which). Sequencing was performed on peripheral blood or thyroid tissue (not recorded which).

In DNA, the CDR3 is TGCAGCGTTAGGGACAATGATGGCTACACCTTC. Residues: CSVRDNDGYTF. The V call is TRBV29-1, the J call TRBJ1-2; tentative D call: TRBD1 (6 bases). V dropped 5 bases and J dropped 6 bases, with 10 bases sitting between them. This CDR3 comprises 11 residues. Germline V gene data show CDR1 as SQVTM and CDR2 as ANQGSEA.